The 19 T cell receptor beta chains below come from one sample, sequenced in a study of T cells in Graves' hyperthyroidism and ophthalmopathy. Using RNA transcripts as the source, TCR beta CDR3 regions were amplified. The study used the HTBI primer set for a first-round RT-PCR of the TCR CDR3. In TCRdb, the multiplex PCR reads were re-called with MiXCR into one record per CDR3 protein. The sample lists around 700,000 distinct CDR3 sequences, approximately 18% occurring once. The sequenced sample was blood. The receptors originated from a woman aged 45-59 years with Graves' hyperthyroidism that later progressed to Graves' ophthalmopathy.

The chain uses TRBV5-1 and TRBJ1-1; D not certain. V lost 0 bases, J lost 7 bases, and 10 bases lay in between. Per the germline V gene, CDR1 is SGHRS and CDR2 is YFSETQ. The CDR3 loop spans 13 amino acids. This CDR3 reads CASSLASGIEAFF. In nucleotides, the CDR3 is TGCGCCAGCAGCTTGGCCTCGGGGATTGAAGCTTTCTTT.

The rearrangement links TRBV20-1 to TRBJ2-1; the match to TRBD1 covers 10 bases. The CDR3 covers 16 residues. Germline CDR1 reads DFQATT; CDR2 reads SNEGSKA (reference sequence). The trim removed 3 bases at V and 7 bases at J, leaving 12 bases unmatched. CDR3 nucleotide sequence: TGCAGTGCTAGTGACCCCGGACAGGGGGTTACGAATGAGCAGTTCTTC. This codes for CSASDPGQGVTNEQFF.

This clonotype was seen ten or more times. CDR3 residues: CASSAGGPQHF. CDR3 DNA sequence: TGTGCCAGCAGTGCCGGGGGGCCCCAGCATTTT. V and J are TRBV6-1 and TRBJ1-5; tentatively, D is TRBD1 (5 bases). This CDR3 spans 11 amino acids. The ends were cut back, 4 bases at V and 9 bases at J, with 7 bases in the middle. The germline gives CDR1 MNHNS, CDR2 SASEGT.

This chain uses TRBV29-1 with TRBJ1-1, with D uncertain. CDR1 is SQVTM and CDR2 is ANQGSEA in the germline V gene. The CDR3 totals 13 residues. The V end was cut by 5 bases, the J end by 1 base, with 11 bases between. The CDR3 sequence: CSVMVRGNTEAFF. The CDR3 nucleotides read TGCAGCGTTATGGTTCGGGGGAACACTGAAGCTTTCTTT. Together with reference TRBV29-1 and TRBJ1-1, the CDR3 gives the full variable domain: SAVISQKPSRDICQRGTSLTIQCQVDSQVTMMFWYRQQPGQSLTLIATANQGSEATYESGFVIDKFPISRPNLTFSTLTVSNMSPEDSSIYLCSVMVRGNTEAFFGQGTRLTVV.

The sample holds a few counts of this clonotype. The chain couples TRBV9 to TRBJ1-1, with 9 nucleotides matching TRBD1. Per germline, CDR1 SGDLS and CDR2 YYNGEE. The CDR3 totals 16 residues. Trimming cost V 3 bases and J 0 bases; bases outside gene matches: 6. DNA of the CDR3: TGTGCCAGCAGCGACAGGGGGCCTGGGGTGAACACTGAAGCTTTCTTT. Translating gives CASSDRGPGVNTEAFF.

As DNA, the CDR3 is TGCGCCAGCAGCTTGGACGTGTCGCGCCAGGTCCCCCTGGGCAATGAGCAGTTCTTC. Translating it yields CASSLDVSRQVPLGNEQFF. The chain recombines TRBV5-1 with TRBJ2-1; no firm D call. Germline-derived CDR1 and CDR2 are SGHRS and YFSETQ. The CDR3 contains 19 residues. V lost 0 bases and J 6 bases, leaving 25 bases between the germline ends.

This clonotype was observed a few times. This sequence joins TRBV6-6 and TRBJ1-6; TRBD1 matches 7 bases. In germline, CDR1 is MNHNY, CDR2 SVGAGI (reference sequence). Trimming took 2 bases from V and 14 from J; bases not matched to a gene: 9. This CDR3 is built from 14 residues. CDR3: CASSYGDSSLALHF. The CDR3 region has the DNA TGTGCCAGCAGTTACGGGGACAGCTCTCTGGCCCTCCACTTT.

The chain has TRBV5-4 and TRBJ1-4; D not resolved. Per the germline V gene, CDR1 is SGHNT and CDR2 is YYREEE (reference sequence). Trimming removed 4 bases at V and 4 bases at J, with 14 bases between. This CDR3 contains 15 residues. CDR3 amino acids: CASSSTGRGNEKLFF. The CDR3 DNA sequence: TGTGCCAGCAGCAGTACGGGTCGGGGTAATGAAAAACTGTTTTTT.

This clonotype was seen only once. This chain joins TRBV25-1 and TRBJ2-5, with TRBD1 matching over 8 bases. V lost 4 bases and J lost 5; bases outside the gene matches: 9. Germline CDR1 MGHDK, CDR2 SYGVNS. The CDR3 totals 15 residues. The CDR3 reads CASSVGPGGGETQYF. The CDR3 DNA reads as TGTGCCAGCAGTGTGGGGCCAGGGGGCGGTGAGACCCAGTACTTC.

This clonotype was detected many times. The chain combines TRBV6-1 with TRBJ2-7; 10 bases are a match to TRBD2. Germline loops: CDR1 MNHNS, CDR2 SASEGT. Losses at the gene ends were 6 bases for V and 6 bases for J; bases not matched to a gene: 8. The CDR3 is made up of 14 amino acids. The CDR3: CASRELAGVVEQYF. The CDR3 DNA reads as TGTGCCAGCAGGGAGCTAGCGGGGGTAGTCGAGCAGTACTTC.

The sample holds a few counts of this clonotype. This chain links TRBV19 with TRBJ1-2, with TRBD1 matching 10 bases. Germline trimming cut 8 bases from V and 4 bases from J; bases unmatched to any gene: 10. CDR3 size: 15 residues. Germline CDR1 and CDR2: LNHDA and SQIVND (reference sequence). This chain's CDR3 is CASADRGLGFYGYTF. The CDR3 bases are TGTGCCAGTGCTGACAGGGGGCTTGGATTCTATGGCTACACCTTC. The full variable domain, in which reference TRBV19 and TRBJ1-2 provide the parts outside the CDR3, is DGGITQSPKYLFRKEGQNVTLSCEQNLNHDAMYWYRQDPGQGLRLIYYSQIVNDFQKGDIAEGYSVSREKKESFPLTVTSAQKNPTAFYLCASADRGLGFYGYTFGSGTRLTVV.

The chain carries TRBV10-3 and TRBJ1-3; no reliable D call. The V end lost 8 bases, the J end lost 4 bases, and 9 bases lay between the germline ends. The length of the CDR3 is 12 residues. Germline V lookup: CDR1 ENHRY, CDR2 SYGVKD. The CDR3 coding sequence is TGTGCCATCCTAGCTTCGGGAAACACCATATATTTT. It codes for CAILASGNTIYF.

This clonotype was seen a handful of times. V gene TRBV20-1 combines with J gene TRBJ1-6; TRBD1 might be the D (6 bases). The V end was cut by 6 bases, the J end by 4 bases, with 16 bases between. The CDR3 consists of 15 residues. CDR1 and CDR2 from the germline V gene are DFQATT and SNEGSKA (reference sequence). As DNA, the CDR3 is TGCAGTGCCAACACGCAGGGGCTTTATAATTCACCCCTCCACTTT. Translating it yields CSANTQGLYNSPLHF.

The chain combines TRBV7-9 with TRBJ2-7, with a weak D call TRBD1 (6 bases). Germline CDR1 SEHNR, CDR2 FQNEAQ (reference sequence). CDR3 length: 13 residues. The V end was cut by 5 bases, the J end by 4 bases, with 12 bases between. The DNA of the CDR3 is TGTGCCAGCAGCAAAACAGGGCCGTACGAGCAGTACTTC. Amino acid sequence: CASSKTGPYEQYF.

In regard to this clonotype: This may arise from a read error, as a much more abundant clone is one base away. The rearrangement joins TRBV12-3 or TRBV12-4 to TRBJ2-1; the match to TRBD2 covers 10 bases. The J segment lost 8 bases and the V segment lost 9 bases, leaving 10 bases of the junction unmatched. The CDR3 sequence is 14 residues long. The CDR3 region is CASVSGGAFDEQFF. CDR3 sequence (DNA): TGTGCCAGTGTCAGCGGGGGGGCCTTCGATGAGCAGTTCTTC.

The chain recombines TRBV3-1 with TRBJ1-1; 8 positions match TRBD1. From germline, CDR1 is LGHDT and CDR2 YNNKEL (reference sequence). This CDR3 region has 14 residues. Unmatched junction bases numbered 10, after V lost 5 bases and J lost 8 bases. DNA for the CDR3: TGTGCCAGCAGCTCCTTCCAGGGGGCTCAGGAAGCTTTCTTT. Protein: CASSSFQGAQEAFF.

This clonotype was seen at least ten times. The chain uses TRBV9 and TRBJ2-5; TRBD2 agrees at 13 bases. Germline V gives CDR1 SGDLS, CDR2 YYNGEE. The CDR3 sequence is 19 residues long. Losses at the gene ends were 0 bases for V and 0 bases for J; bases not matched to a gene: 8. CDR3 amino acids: CASSVATSGGAVDQETQYF. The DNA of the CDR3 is TGTGCCAGCAGCGTAGCTACTAGCGGGGGGGCCGTCGACCAAGAGACCCAGTACTTC.

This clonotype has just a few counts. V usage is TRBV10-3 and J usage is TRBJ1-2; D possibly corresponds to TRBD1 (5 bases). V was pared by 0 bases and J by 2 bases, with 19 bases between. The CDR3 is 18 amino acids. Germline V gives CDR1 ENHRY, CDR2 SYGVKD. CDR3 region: CAISESTVGGVRNYGYTF. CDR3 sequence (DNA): TGTGCCATCAGTGAGTCGACCGTCGGGGGGGTAAGAAACTATGGCTACACCTTC.

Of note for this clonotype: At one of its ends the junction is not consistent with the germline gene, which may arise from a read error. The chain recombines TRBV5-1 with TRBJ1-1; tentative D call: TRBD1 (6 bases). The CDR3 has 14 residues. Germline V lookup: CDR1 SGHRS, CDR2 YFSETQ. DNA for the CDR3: TGTGCCAGCAGCAGGGGACACCAGAACACTGAAGCTTTCTTT. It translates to CASSRGHQNTEAFF. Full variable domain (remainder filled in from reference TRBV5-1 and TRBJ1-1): KAGVTQTPRYLIKTRGQQVTLSCSPISGHRSVSWYQQTPGQGLQFLFEYFSETQRNKGNFPGRFSGRQFSNSRSEMNVSTLELGDSALYLCASSRGHQNTEAFFGQGTRLTVV.